Detailed here is one T cell receptor beta chain. Its antigen is not known. Profiled with immunoSEQ multiplex PCR; TCRdb holds only in-frame clones, not every one. The sample comprises some 120,000 clones, around 93% of which are singletons, and 1.1% rests with the top ten. The germline V gene encodes CDR1 LGHNA and CDR2 YNFKEQ. The V and J ends lost 0 bases and 3 bases respectively, with 12 bases between them. The CDR3 runs to 15 residues. The entry originates in a study of T cell responses to AZD1222 COVID-19 vaccine. Study-wide results and caveats: The study sampled repertoires only after the peak T cell response. Reportedly, nearly half of unique spike TCRs recognized epitopes outside B.1.351/B.1.1.7 mutations. Clonal diversity may have been underestimated, and the donors were mostly white British, with more females than males. When two AZD1222 doses had been given, Spike-specific TCR breadth and depth rose.

Sequencing was performed on peripheral blood, taken on day 0 of AZD1222 vaccination. The rearrangement joins TRBV4-2 to TRBJ2-7; D gene uncertain. The sequence derives from an adult in good health. The CDR3 sequence is CASSQEYDQYYEQYF. The CDR3, as DNA: TGTGCCAGCAGCCAAGAATACGACCAGTACTACGAGCAGTACTTC.